The present TCR beta chain was sequenced within a study of Graves' ophthalmopathy and Graves' hyperthyroidism. Researchers took RNA transcripts and amplified TCR beta CDR3 regions from them. HTBI primers were used in a first-round RT-PCR, which preceded a second-round multiplex PCR. TCRdb re-called the multiplex PCR reads through MiXCR, storing one row per CDR3 protein. The table records 300,000 to 400,000 distinct CDR3 sequences, 15% to 20% of them present only once. The CDR3 spans 13 residues. With 3 bases removed from V and 8 bases from J, the gap between germline ends came to 13 bases. Germline loops: CDR1 MNHNS, CDR2 SASEGT. Donors with ophthalmopathy: moderate-to-severe activity, CAS ≥3, NOSPECS ≥4, duration under 3 months. PBMCs had their origin in fresh peripheral blood (around 10 ml).

The J gene is TRBJ1-1, the V gene TRBV6-1; D gene uncertain. The clonotype originates from an adult man with Graves' ophthalmopathy. The specimen was peripheral blood. CDR3 in DNA: TGTGCCAGCAGTGATTTACGGGGTACGGAAGCTTTCTTT. This encodes CASSDLRGTEAFF.